A single sample is the source of the 26 T cell receptor beta chains below, sequenced in a study of shared clonotypes between healthy human individuals. This table comes from immunoSEQ multiplex PCR, and its TCRdb copy is limited to in-frame clones, with some not included. The sample has about 2,100,000 clones, roughly 91% seen once; the top ten hold approximately 1.7%. It was CD45RO-negative cells, positively selected for CCR7, that made up naive CD8 cells, with terminally differentiated effector memory CD45RA+ cells excluded. Sequencing was performed on naive CD8+ T cells from PBMCs. These receptors were obtained from a man between 18 and 29 years old in good health. Some clones in this sample may be carry-over from other donors' samples.

This chain uses TRBV5-6 with TRBJ2-5, with D uncertain. CDR1 and CDR2 from the germline V gene are SGHDT and YYEEEE. The CDR3 covers 13 residues. V was trimmed by 1 base and J by 1 base, leaving 5 bases between them. CDR3 bases: TGTGCCAGCAGCTTGTCCCTCCAAGAGACCCAGTACTTC. This translates into CASSLSLQETQYF. Full variable domain (rest looked up from reference TRBV5-6 and TRBJ2-5): DAGVTQSPTHLIKTRGQQVTLRCSPKSGHDTVSWYQQALGQGPQFIFQYYEEEERQRGNFPDRFSGHQFPNYSSELNVNALLLGDSALYLCASSLSLQETQYFGPGTRLLVL.

The V call is TRBV29-1, the J call TRBJ2-1, with D possibly matching TRBD1 (5 bases). Trimming shortened V by 0 bases and J by 4 bases, and 13 bases separated the two germline ends. This CDR3 contains 15 residues. Germline loops: CDR1 SQVTM, CDR2 ANQGSEA. The CDR3, as DNA: TGCAGCGTTGAAGATGTGTGGGGCCCTTACAATGAGCAGTTCTTC. Encoded protein: CSVEDVWGPYNEQFF.

CDR3 sequence (DNA): TGTGCCAGCAGCTCCCCCGCCTGGTCCTCCTACAATGAGCAGTTCTTC. Amino acids: CASSSPAWSSYNEQFF. The V and J genes are TRBV27 and TRBJ2-1; no clear D. Between the trimmed V and J ends, which lost 6 bases and 0 bases, there was a span of 15 bases. The CDR3 extends over 16 amino acids. Looked up from germline, CDR1 is MNHEY and CDR2 is SMNVEV (reference sequence).

V gene TRBV10-3 combines with J gene TRBJ2-7, with D unclear. This CDR3 is built from 12 residues. Germline V gives CDR1 ENHRY, CDR2 SYGVKD. Trimming cost V 5 bases and J 0 bases, with 5 bases left between them. CDR3 protein: CAISHSSYEQYF. CDR3 in DNA: TGTGCCATCAGTCACAGCTCCTACGAGCAGTACTTC.

The rearrangement uses TRBV15 and TRBJ2-1; D is unresolved. CDR3 size: 13 residues. V lost 5 bases and J 3 bases, leaving 8 bases between the germline ends. Looked up from germline, CDR1 is LNHNV and CDR2 is YYDKDF (reference sequence). This chain's CDR3 is CATSLVVYNEQFF. Written as DNA, the CDR3 is TGTGCCACCAGCCTTGTGGTCTACAATGAGCAGTTCTTC.

V is TRBV27 and J is TRBJ2-5; tentatively, D is TRBD1 or TRBD2 (5 bases each). Germline V lookup: CDR1 MNHEY, CDR2 SMNVEV (reference sequence). This CDR3 region has 14 residues. Trimming shortened V by 8 bases and J by 3 bases, and 16 bases separated the two germline ends. In DNA form, the CDR3 reads TGTGCCAGCTCGAGAGGGGTGGTGGAAGAGACCCAGTACTTC. Translating gives CASSRGVVEETQYF.

The rearrangement uses TRBV7-8 and TRBJ1-5; a weak D match, TRBD1 (6 bases). V gave up 0 bases and J gave up 3 bases, with 12 bases separating them. The CDR3 contains 16 residues. Germline V gene sequence: CDR1 SGHVS, CDR2 FQNEAQ. CDR3 sequence reads: CASSLALRGANQPQHF. CDR3 DNA sequence: TGTGCCAGCAGCTTAGCGCTAAGGGGGGCCAATCAGCCCCAGCATTTT.

The CDR3 nucleotides read TGTGCCAGCACCGAAAGGGGAATAGGGGGCGAGCAGTACTTC. Amino acids: CASTERGIGGEQYF. The chain recombines TRBV6-1 with TRBJ2-7, with D perhaps matching TRBD1 (6 bases). The germline V gene has CDR1 MNHNS and CDR2 SASEGT. This CDR3 has 14 residues. V lost 7 bases and J 6 bases, leaving 19 bases between the germline ends.

The chain uses TRBV9 and TRBJ2-7; tentative D call: TRBD1 (6 bases). This CDR3 has 13 residues. Germline V gene sequence: CDR1 SGDLS, CDR2 YYNGEE. Trimming shortened V by 4 bases and J by 7 bases, and 15 bases separated the two germline ends. The CDR3 DNA reads TGTGCCAGCAGCCCCCGACCCGGACAGGAGCAGTACTTC. Protein product: CASSPRPGQEQYF.

The chain is built from TRBV7-9 and TRBJ2-7, with a weak D call TRBD2 (6 bases). Trimming removed 6 bases at V and 0 bases at J, with 15 bases between. The CDR3 length is 15 residues. CDR1 is SEHNR and CDR2 is FQNEAQ in the germline V gene (reference sequence). The CDR3 spells CASRDGGNGSYEQYF. The DNA of the CDR3 is TGTGCCAGCAGGGATGGGGGGAATGGCTCCTACGAGCAGTACTTC.

The rearrangement joins TRBV21-1 to TRBJ2-7; TRBD1, the D gene given by the table, was not confirmed from the DNA. TRBV21-1 is termed a pseudogene. CDR3 length: 18 amino acids. The CDR3: CASSKPRGDNHTSYEQYF. CDR3 sequence (DNA): TGTGCCAGCAGCAAACCTCGAGGGGACAACCACACCTCCTACGAGCAGTACTTC.

CDR3 sequence reads: CASSITGMWEQYF. The CDR3 bases are TGTGCCAGCAGCATCACGGGGATGTGGGAGCAGTACTTC. The V and J genes are TRBV7-9 and TRBJ2-7, with a possible D match to TRBD2 (5 bases). Germline lookup yields CDR1 SEHNR and CDR2 FQNEAQ (reference sequence). This CDR3 is 13 amino acids long. V lost 5 bases to trimming and J lost 7 bases, with 15 bases between them.

This chain connects TRBV28 to TRBJ2-5, with D possibly being TRBD2 (5 bases). Looked up from germline, CDR1 is MDHEN and CDR2 is SYDVKM. Between the trimmed V and J ends, which lost 1 base and 3 bases, there was a span of 12 bases. The CDR3 length is 15 residues. CDR3 sequence: CASSLSLAKKETQYF. The CDR3 nucleotides read TGTGCCAGCAGTTTATCGCTAGCCAAAAAAGAGACCCAGTACTTC.

V usage is TRBV6-5 and J usage is TRBJ1-1; 9 positions match TRBD1. There are 16 residues in the CDR3. The germline CDR1 and CDR2 sequences are MNHEY and SVGAGI. Trimming at V came to 2 bases and at J to 6 bases, leaving 10 bases not matched to a gene. CDR3 protein: CASSYATGTGRSEAFF. As DNA, the CDR3 is TGTGCCAGCAGTTACGCCACCGGGACAGGGCGGTCTGAAGCTTTCTTT.

The V gene is TRBV29-1, the J gene TRBJ2-7, with 8 bases identical to TRBD1. J lost 5 bases, V lost 6 bases, and 12 bases had no gene match. The CDR3 sequence is 14 residues long. Germline CDR1 and CDR2: SQVTM and ANQGSEA. The CDR3 reads CSVVGGQGPNEQYF. The CDR3 DNA sequence: TGCAGCGTCGTGGGAGGACAGGGTCCCAACGAGCAGTACTTC.

Of note for this clone: This same CDR3 is encoded by further DNA sequences in the sample. The V gene is TRBV27, the J gene TRBJ2-7; D is perhaps TRBD2 (6 bases). The CDR3 is 13 residues long. V was cut by 4 bases and J by 2 bases, with 9 bases left in between. Germline-derived CDR1 and CDR2 are MNHEY and SMNVEV (reference sequence). The CDR3 is CASSSDYPYEQYF. DNA for the CDR3: TGTGCCAGCAGTTCGGACTATCCCTACGAGCAGTACTTC.

V gene TRBV19 combines with J gene TRBJ1-5; the match to TRBD1 covers 7 bases. CDR3 length: 15 residues. Trimming removed 3 bases from V and 6 bases from J; junction bases left unmatched: 8. Germline values: CDR1 LNHDA, CDR2 SQIVND (reference sequence). The CDR3 loop is CASSMERGLGQPQHF. CDR3 nucleotide sequence: TGTGCCAGTAGTATGGAAAGGGGGCTTGGTCAGCCCCAGCATTTT.

This chain links TRBV4-1 with TRBJ2-1; 12 bases align to TRBD2. CDR1 is MGHRA and CDR2 is YSYEKL in the germline V gene. CDR3 length: 15 amino acids. The junction had 1 base not matched to a gene; V was cut back by 2 bases and J by 5 bases. The CDR3 nucleotides are TGCGCCAGCAGCCAATGGACTAGCGGGAACAATGAGCAGTTCTTC. This sequence encodes CASSQWTSGNNEQFF.

The genes are TRBV13 and TRBJ2-5; TRBD2 is a possible D gene (7 bases). V was trimmed by 5 bases and J by 9 bases, leaving 16 bases between them. CDR1 is PRHDT and CDR2 is FYEKMQ in the germline V gene (reference sequence). The length of the CDR3 is 13 residues. CDR3 protein: CASSDGGPGAQYF. The CDR3 bases are TGTGCCAGCAGCGACGGGGGGCCGGGGGCCCAGTACTTC.

V and J are TRBV27 and TRBJ2-5; 9 bases align to TRBD2. With 2 bases clipped from V and 7 bases from J, the junction kept 17 bases outside the gene matches. From germline, CDR1 is MNHEY and CDR2 SMNVEV (reference sequence). The CDR3 is 18 residues long. The CDR3 loop is CASSLNPPKAGGHWTQYF. As DNA, the CDR3 is TGTGCCAGCAGTTTAAACCCCCCGAAAGCGGGAGGCCATTGGACCCAGTACTTC.

The chain employs TRBV7-6 and TRBJ2-1, with 10 bases fitting TRBD2. CDR3 length: 16 amino acids. The germline CDR1 and CDR2 sequences are SGHVS and FNYEAQ. Losses at the gene ends were 1 base for V and 9 bases for J; bases not matched to a gene: 9. The CDR3: CASSLVSGRPYGEQFF. The CDR3 nucleotides are TGTGCCAGCAGCTTAGTTAGCGGGAGGCCCTACGGTGAGCAGTTCTTC.

The gene calls are TRBV6-1 and TRBJ2-2, with 7 positions matching TRBD2. This CDR3 region has 15 residues. Per the germline V gene, CDR1 is MNHNS and CDR2 is SASEGT. After removal of 2 bases from V and 4 bases from J, the junction contained 4 bases not matched to a gene. CDR3 DNA sequence: TGTGCCAGCAGTGAATGGCTAGCGGTCACCGGGGAGCTGTTTTTT. The encoded protein is CASSEWLAVTGELFF.

This rearrangement joins TRBV29-1 to TRBJ2-4, with a weak D call TRBD1 (6 bases). Germline V CDR1 and CDR2: SQVTM, ANQGSEA. V lost 2 bases and J lost 13, with 12 bases in between. This CDR3 has 11 residues. The CDR3 region has the DNA TGCAGCGTTGAACCTTGGACAGCACAGTACTTC. Translated: CSVEPWTAQYF.

V usage is TRBV5-1 and J usage is TRBJ2-7; TRBD2 agrees at 7 bases. The CDR3 is made up of 15 amino acids. CDR1 and CDR2 from the germline V gene are SGHRS and YFSETQ. Trimming at V came to 0 bases and at J to 4 bases, leaving 7 bases not matched to a gene. The CDR3 sequence: CASSLEIAGSYEQYF. DNA of the CDR3: TGCGCCAGCAGCTTGGAAATAGCGGGTTCTTACGAGCAGTACTTC.

This rearrangement joins TRBV27 to TRBJ2-3; D is perhaps TRBD1 (5 bases). V was pared by 6 bases and J by 2 bases, with 24 bases between. Germline V lookup: CDR1 MNHEY, CDR2 SMNVEV (reference sequence). The CDR3 covers 18 residues. Here the CDR3 DNA reads TGTGCCAGCAGCCTCCGCGCTACGACAGAAACATACACAGATACGCAGTATTTT. Its translation: CASSLRATTETYTDTQYF.

The chain joins TRBV5-1 to TRBJ1-2; D call uncertain. The V gene's germline CDR1 is SGHRS and CDR2 YFSETQ. Trimming shortened V by 0 bases and J by 2 bases, and 8 bases separated the two germline ends. The CDR3 runs 14 residues. For the CDR3, the DNA is TGCGCCAGCAGCTTGGCCGATCACAACTATGGCTACACCTTC. Translation gives CASSLADHNYGYTF.